This T cell receptor beta chain was captured by sequencing in a study of blood T cell repertoires in COVID-19. Overall study: The analysed material was cDNA or gDNA that came from T cells, B-cell-depleted T cells, or PBMCs.

Sequencing used immunoSEQ multiplex PCR; TCRdb keeps in-frame clones, though not all of them. The data hold more than 300,000 clones, with 87% observed a single time. The ends were cut back, 11 bases at V and 2 bases at J, with 12 bases in the middle. CDR3 length equals 12 residues. Per germline, CDR1 MRHNA and CDR2 SNTAGT. Self-reported history from a screening survey and questionnaire set each donor's cohort. Sequences were obtained from PBMCs or T cells enriched from blood (not recorded which). The chain has TRBV6-4 and TRBJ1-2; no clear D. The receptor was derived from a woman under 40 who had recovered from COVID-19. The CDR3 nucleotides are TGTGCCGTCCCGAGTTACAACTATGGCTACACCTTC. Translation gives CAVPSYNYGYTF.